The 15 T cell receptor beta chains below were found in one sample sequenced in a study of Graves' ophthalmopathy and Graves' hyperthyroidism (dated by TCRdb to about 2018). Sequencing used an Illumina HiSeq 2000. For repertoire sequencing, the TCR beta CDR3 regions were amplified from RNA transcripts. The first round was an RT-PCR using HTBI primers with the Qiagen OneStep RT-PCR kit, and this first round was followed by a second-round multiplex PCR, then size selection and purification. TCRdb trimmed public reads at Q25 via fastp, called clones via MiXCR and kept in-frame beta chains. For every CDR3 protein sequence, its rows merge into one entry that carries the most common genes and DNA. The sample table records around 600,000 distinct CDR3 sequences; 35% to 50% of these occur just once. Of the sample, 3.3% is held by the ten largest clones. The specimen was peripheral blood. These receptors were obtained from an adult man with Graves' ophthalmopathy.

This sequence joins TRBV5-8 and TRBJ2-7; 10 nucleotides line up with TRBD1. This CDR3 region has 15 residues. Germline V lookup: CDR1 SGHTS, CDR2 YDEGEE. With 4 bases clipped from V and 2 bases from J, the junction kept 6 bases outside the gene matches. CDR3 sequence reads: CASSLGTGATYEQYF. The CDR3 nucleotides read TGTGCCAGCAGCCTCGGGACAGGGGCCACCTACGAGCAGTACTTC.

A remark on this clonotype: A read error may explain this, as a much larger clone is one base away. J is TRBJ1-6 and V is TRBV29-1, with 8 bases lining up with TRBD1. V gave up 5 bases and J gave up 8 bases; unmatched junction bases: 23. CDR3 length: 19 residues. Germline CDR1 SQVTM, CDR2 ANQGSEA. CDR3 residues: CSVPTAGGRVPPSDSPLHF. CDR3 nucleotide sequence: TGCAGCGTTCCCACGGCAGGGGGCCGGGTCCCACCCTCCGATTCACCCCTCCACTTT.

This clonotype was counted many times. The chain couples TRBV4-1 to TRBJ1-1; 7 bases match TRBD1. The CDR3 consists of 11 residues. Trimming took 4 bases from V and 10 from J; bases not matched to a gene: 3. Looked up from germline, CDR1 is MGHRA and CDR2 is YSYEKL. The CDR3 nucleotides are TGCGCCAGCAGCCGAGACAGGGTAGCTTTCTTT. Its translation: CASSRDRVAFF.

Details on this clonotype: The junction does not match germline at one end; this may be a read error. The rearrangement uses TRBV5-8 and TRBJ2-2, with 9 nucleotides matching TRBD2. Germline assignment: CDR1 SGHTS and CDR2 YDEGEE. This CDR3 spans 19 amino acids. The CDR3 spells CASSPGGVAGVSNTGELFF. The DNA for the CDR3 is TGCGCCAGCAGCCCCGGGGGCGTAGCGGGGGTTTCGAACACCGGGGAGCTGTTTTTT.

The chain joins TRBV27 to TRBJ2-7, with TRBD1 matching over 9 bases. CDR3 length: 12 amino acids. The V and J ends lost 8 bases and 3 bases, in that order; junction bases with no gene match: 2. Germline V lookup: CDR1 MNHEY, CDR2 SMNVEV (reference sequence). The CDR3 DNA is TGTGCCAGCTGGGACAGGGACTACGAGCAGTACTTC. As protein: CASWDRDYEQYF.

This clonotype was seen ten or more times. The chain employs TRBV7-2 and TRBJ2-2, with a tentative D call TRBD2 (6 bases). CDR3 length: 15 amino acids. Germline V gene sequence: CDR1 SGHTA, CDR2 FQGNSA. V lost 1 base and J lost 3, with 9 bases in between. The CDR3 reads CASSLVRGYTGELFF. In DNA form, the CDR3 reads TGTGCCAGCAGCTTAGTACGGGGGTACACCGGGGAGCTGTTTTTT.

The genes are TRBV19 and TRBJ1-3; the match to TRBD1 covers 8 bases. With 4 bases clipped from V and 7 bases from J, the junction kept 3 bases outside the gene matches. CDR3 length: 13 amino acids. Per germline, CDR1 LNHDA and CDR2 SQIVND (reference sequence). The CDR3 spells CASSRTGQNTIYF. The CDR3 DNA follows: TGTGCCAGTAGTAGGACAGGGCAGAACACCATATATTTT.

The rearrangement links TRBV15 to TRBJ2-5; D gene ambiguous. CDR3 length: 15 residues. The germline CDR1 and CDR2 sequences are LNHNV and YYDKDF (reference sequence). Trimming removed 3 bases at V and 2 bases at J, with 13 bases between. CDR3 nucleotides: TGTGCCACCAGCAGCACCCGACGGTATCAAGAGACCCAGTACTTC. This codes for CATSSTRRYQETQYF. Together with reference TRBV15 and TRBJ2-5, the CDR3 gives the full variable domain: DAMVIQNPRYQVTQFGKPVTLSCSQTLNHNVMYWYQQKSSQAPKLLFHYYDKDFNNEADTPDNFQSRRPNTSFCFLDIRSPGLGDTAMYLCATSSTRRYQETQYFGPGTRLLVL.

V gene TRBV30 combines with J gene TRBJ1-2; D is possibly TRBD1 (5 bases). This CDR3 spans 12 amino acids. Germline V gene data show CDR1 as GTSNPN and CDR2 as SVGIG (reference sequence). The V end was cut by 2 bases, the J end by 3 bases, with 7 bases between. The CDR3 reads CAWSTGHYGYTF. In DNA form, the CDR3 reads TGTGCCTGGAGTACAGGCCACTATGGCTACACCTTC.

This rearrangement joins TRBV2 to TRBJ2-5; 7 bases are a match to TRBD2. Germline values: CDR1 SNHLY, CDR2 FYNNEI. This CDR3 region has 15 residues. V was clipped by 5 bases and J by 3 bases; unmatched bases: 9. Here the CDR3 DNA reads TGTGCCAGCAGTATGCTTGGGGGGAGGGAAGAGACCCAGTACTTC. As protein: CASSMLGGREETQYF.

The rearrangement links TRBV2 to TRBJ1-3; maybe TRBD1 (5 bases). The V gene lost 5 bases and the J gene lost 8 bases, with 16 bases spanning the gap. CDR3 size: 14 residues. Germline CDR1 reads SNHLY; CDR2 reads FYNNEI. DNA of the CDR3: TGTGCCAGCAGTTCCGGGGGAGTCCAAGACACCATATATTTT. Its translation: CASSSGGVQDTIYF.

This clonotype showed up many times. The rearrangement uses TRBV7-9 and TRBJ2-7; D remains unclear. The CDR3 consists of 12 residues. Germline V lookup: CDR1 SEHNR, CDR2 FQNEAQ (reference sequence). Trimming removed 6 bases from V and 1 base from J, with 7 bases in between. CDR3 sequence: CASSGPSYEQYF. In DNA, the CDR3 is TGTGCCAGCAGTGGCCCGTCCTACGAGCAGTACTTC.

This clonotype was seen ten or more times. The genes are TRBV20-1 and TRBJ1-4, with 9 bases identical to TRBD1. The junction had 7 bases not matched to a gene; V was cut back by 6 bases and J by 8 bases. Germline V gives CDR1 DFQATT, CDR2 SNEGSKA (reference sequence). The CDR3 spans 13 residues. CDR3 protein: CSAKGQGGEKLFF. The CDR3 nucleotides read TGCAGTGCAAAGGGACAGGGCGGCGAAAAACTGTTTTTT.

The chain uses TRBV6-1 and TRBJ1-1; D is undetermined. The CDR3 has 13 amino acids. Per germline, CDR1 MNHNS and CDR2 SASEGT. Deletions cut 5 bases from V and 5 bases from J, with 12 bases between. The CDR3 bases are TGTGCCAGCAGTCAGGAGGAATGGACTGAAGCTTTCTTT. This encodes CASSQEEWTEAFF.

This clonotype was recorded a few times. This chain links TRBV24-1 with TRBJ2-3, with TRBD1 identical over 7 bases. The ends lost 4 bases at V and 6 bases at J; junction bases unmatched: 6. CDR3 length equals 14 residues. Germline V gives CDR1 KGHDR, CDR2 SFDVKD. The DNA for the CDR3 is TGTGCCACCAGTGACAACAGGGGTCAGGATACGCAGTATTTT. It is translated as CATSDNRGQDTQYF.